This entry features one TCR beta chain sequence. Its antigen remains undetermined. No base qualities exist here, and no much larger clone lies one base off it. This sample was taken from a study of blood T cell repertoires in COVID-19 (dated by TCRdb to 2018 to 2021). Background on the whole study: Collaborator samples came from the United States, Italy and Spain and covered acute and convalescent phases of COVID-19. Where HLA class I and class II types were available, the types were taken from metadata supplied by the sample provider, not from assay-based typing. The dataset comprised deeply sampled blood TCRbeta repertoires from subjects exposed to, actively infected with, or recovered from COVID-19. Nearly every sample came with metadata listing a de-identified subject ID, COVID-19 status, age in years and sex. The repertoires were made available in a free public database intended to serve as a resource for research on the immune response to SARS-CoV-2. The material from the prospective study consisted of cDNA or gDNA derived from T cells, B-cell-depleted T cells, or PBMCs. The samples were drawn from two sources: the first 160 participants of the ongoing ImmuneRACE study, and 1,000 to 1,500 subjects contributed by 6 global collaborators.

General study outcomes and caveats: The amount of clinical and demographic metadata varied by source and participant and was provided uncurated.

The immunoSEQ Assay, a bias-controlled multiplex PCR, was used to amplify TCRbeta CDR3 regions from genomic DNA. The paper's data handling went like this. The number of nucleated cells in each sample was estimated from the amplification of reference gene primers within the assay. To quantify the absolute abundance of each unique TCRbeta CDR3 rearrangement, sequence reads were collapsed and filtered. Productive Simpson clonality was computed per sample as the square root of Simpson's diversity index over productive rearrangements. In its TCRdb copy, this immuneACCESS table keeps in-frame sequences only and misses some clones. Where compared with another copy, unresolved V genes explain less than half of these, and the others have no known cause. V and J calls plus clone size are reproduced from that table; the DNA served to infer D and trimming. Counted in this sample were 57,000 or so clones; just under 85% of them appeared once. Of the sample, 5.3% falls within the top ten clones.

The CDR3 has 13 amino acids, counting the end cysteine and phenylalanine. The only DNA kept is the CDR3, 39 bases in frame from the first base. CDR1 and CDR2, looked up from the germline V gene (reference sequence), are MNHNY and SVGAGI. V gives up 2 bases and J gives up 7 bases, and the segment between their germline ends measures 11 bases. The collaborating institutions used their own protocols to collect whole blood in K2EDTA tubes. For TCRbeta analysis, collaborators shipped samples as frozen whole blood, isolated PBMCs, or DNA extracted from either of those sample types. Sequencing was performed on peripheral blood. The V and J segments used are TRBV6-6 and TRBJ1-2; TRBD1 might be the D gene, on 6 matching bases. This receptor was taken from a man between 65 and 85 years old with acute or convalescent COVID-19. For the CDR3, the sequence is CASSYAQGRGYTF. The DNA sequence is TGTGCCAGCAGTTACGCACAGGGTCGTGGCTACACCTTC.